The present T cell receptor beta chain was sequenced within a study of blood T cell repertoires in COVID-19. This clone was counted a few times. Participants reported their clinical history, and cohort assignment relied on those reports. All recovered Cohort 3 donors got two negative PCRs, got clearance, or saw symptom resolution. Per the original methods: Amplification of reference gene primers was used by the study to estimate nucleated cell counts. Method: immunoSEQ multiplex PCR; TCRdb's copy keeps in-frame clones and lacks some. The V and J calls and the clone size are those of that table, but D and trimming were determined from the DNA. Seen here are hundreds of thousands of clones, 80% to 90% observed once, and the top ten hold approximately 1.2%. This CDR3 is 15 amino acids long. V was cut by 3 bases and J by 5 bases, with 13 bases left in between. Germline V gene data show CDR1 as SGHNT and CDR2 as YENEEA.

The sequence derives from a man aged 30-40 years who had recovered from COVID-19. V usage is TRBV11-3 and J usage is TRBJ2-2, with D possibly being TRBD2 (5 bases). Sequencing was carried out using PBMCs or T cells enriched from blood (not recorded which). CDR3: CASSLAPGGTGELFF. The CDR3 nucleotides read TGTGCCAGCAGCTTGGCTCCCGGAGGAACCGGGGAGCTGTTTTTT.